Listed here are 30 T cell receptor beta chains from one sample, sequenced in a study of blood T cell repertoires in COVID-19. Here immunoSEQ multiplex PCR was the method, and the copy in TCRdb shows in-frame clones only, minus some. The top ten clones hold around 10% of a sample with roughly 160,000 clones, roughly 87% of them seen once. Sequences were obtained from PBMCs or T cells enriched from blood (not recorded which). These receptors were obtained from a man aged 45 to 65 who had recovered from COVID-19.

This chain joins TRBV11-2 and TRBJ2-5; 7 bases match TRBD2. With 1 base clipped from V and 4 bases from J, the junction kept 3 bases outside the gene matches. CDR1 is SGHAT and CDR2 is FQNNGV in the germline V gene. The CDR3 has 14 amino acids. CDR3 sequence (DNA): TGTGCCAGCAGCTTAGCGGCTAGCGGAGAGACCCAGTACTTC. Its translation: CASSLAASGETQYF. The whole variable domain, remainder taken from reference TRBV11-2 and TRBJ2-5, is EAGVAQSPRYKIIEKRQSVAFWCNPISGHATLYWYQQILGQGPKLLIQFQNNGVVDDSQLPKDRFSAERLKGVDSTLKIQPAKLEDSAVYLCASSLAASGETQYFGPGTRLLVL.

This CDR3 reads CASSAVQSNQPQHF. The CDR3 coding sequence is TGTGCCAGCAGTGCTGTACAGAGCAATCAGCCCCAGCATTTT. The chain combines TRBV2 with TRBJ1-5; no definite D call. The CDR3 totals 14 residues. Trimming shortened V by 4 bases and J by 1 base, and 8 bases separated the two germline ends. From germline, CDR1 is SNHLY and CDR2 FYNNEI.

V and J are TRBV6-2 or TRBV6-3 and TRBJ2-1; no firm D call. Per germline, CDR1 MNHEY and CDR2 SVGEGT. The CDR3 is 12 amino acids. Trimming left V 2 bases short and J 4 bases short, with 3 bases between. CDR3 region: CASSYIYNEQFF. CDR3 sequence (DNA): TGTGCCAGCAGTTACATATACAATGAGCAGTTCTTC.

The chain couples TRBV4-1 to TRBJ2-7; weak D call: TRBD2 (5 bases). Germline CDR1 is MGHRA and CDR2 is YSYEKL. Trimming stripped 0 bases from V and 1 base from J, with 13 bases between. The CDR3 runs 16 residues. CDR3 protein: CASSQDVGVLSYEQYF. The CDR3 nucleotides read TGCGCCAGCAGCCAAGATGTGGGAGTGTTATCCTACGAGCAGTACTTC.

This chain uses TRBV15 with TRBJ1-1; no clear D gene. The CDR3 extends over 15 amino acids. Per germline, CDR1 LNHNV and CDR2 YYDKDF (reference sequence). V lost 0 bases, J lost 0 bases, and 8 bases lay in between. For the CDR3, the DNA is TGTGCCACCAGCAGAGATCGGGGATTGAACACTGAAGCTTTCTTT. This codes for CATSRDRGLNTEAFF.

V gene TRBV28 combines with J gene TRBJ2-1; D remains unclear. This CDR3 comprises 12 residues. Germline loops: CDR1 MDHEN, CDR2 SYDVKM. The V and J ends lost 4 bases and 4 bases respectively, with 5 bases between them. The CDR3 DNA follows: TGTGCCAGCAGTTCCCGGTACAATGAGCAGTTCTTC. The encoded protein is CASSSRYNEQFF.

The rearrangement joins TRBV9 to TRBJ2-2; D may be TRBD1 (6 bases). V lost 0 bases and J 1 base, leaving 10 bases between the germline ends. The V gene's germline CDR1 is SGDLS and CDR2 YYNGEE. The CDR3 runs 16 residues. DNA for the CDR3: TGTGCCAGCAGCGTAGCTCTCAGGGGGAACACCGGGGAGCTGTTTTTT. This codes for CASSVALRGNTGELFF.

This rearrangement joins TRBV7-2 to TRBJ2-5; possible D gene TRBD1, 5 bases. Trimming cost V 5 bases and J 9 bases, with 10 bases left between them. The CDR3 spans 11 residues. The V gene's germline CDR1 is SGHTA and CDR2 FQGNSA. This CDR3 reads CASSPRVPQYF. The CDR3 DNA reads as TGTGCCAGCAGCCCCAGGGTTCCCCAGTACTTC.

In its sample, this clone was seen a few times. The gene calls are TRBV27 and TRBJ2-7; D not certain. This CDR3 is 15 amino acids long. The V end lost 1 base, the J end lost 1 base, and 11 bases lay between the germline ends. The germline V gene has CDR1 MNHEY and CDR2 SMNVEV (reference sequence). DNA of the CDR3: TGTGCCAGCAGTTTATTCCTCTCCCCGTCCTACGAGCAGTACTTC. It is translated as CASSLFLSPSYEQYF.

The chain carries TRBV2 and TRBJ2-5; D is unresolved. Germline values: CDR1 SNHLY, CDR2 FYNNEI. This CDR3 has 13 amino acids. Trimming stripped 7 bases from V and 2 bases from J, with 11 bases between. The CDR3 protein is CASTRRRQETQYF. The CDR3, as DNA: TGTGCCAGCACGAGGCGAAGACAAGAGACCCAGTACTTC.

The chain has TRBV7-3 and TRBJ2-3; tentatively, D is TRBD2 (6 bases). V gave up 5 bases and J gave up 6 bases, with 15 bases separating them. The germline V gene has CDR1 SGHTA and CDR2 FQGTGA. This CDR3 has 14 amino acids. CDR3 bases: TGTGCCAGCAGCCGGGGGTCAGCTGGGGATACGCAGTATTTT. Its protein is CASSRGSAGDTQYF.

The chain uses TRBV2 and TRBJ2-5; D perhaps matches TRBD2 (6 bases). The CDR3 is made up of 15 amino acids. Trimming took off 4 bases at V and 9 bases at J, with 21 bases between the two ends. Per the germline V gene, CDR1 is SNHLY and CDR2 is FYNNEI. As DNA, the CDR3 is TGTGCCAGCAGTGGAGCCCGGGGGAAGGTGGTGGCCCAGTACTTC. This encodes CASSGARGKVVAQYF.

The V call is TRBV18, the J call TRBJ2-7; maybe TRBD2 (5 bases). Germline CDR1 is KGHSH and CDR2 is LQKENI. The V gene lost 8 bases and the J gene lost 0 bases, with 17 bases spanning the gap. The CDR3 totals 15 residues. This CDR3 is CASTSRGQSSYEQYF. As DNA, the CDR3 is TGTGCCAGCACCTCCCGAGGGCAGAGCTCCTACGAGCAGTACTTC.

This rearrangement joins TRBV6-5 to TRBJ2-3; D may be TRBD1 (5 bases). Trimming stripped 2 bases from V and 6 bases from J, with 9 bases between. The CDR3 has 13 amino acids. Germline assignment: CDR1 MNHEY and CDR2 SVGAGI. The DNA for the CDR3 is TGTGCCAGCAGTTACGAGGCAGGGGATACGCAGTATTTT. It specifies CASSYEAGDTQYF.

This clone was seen a few times. The chain recombines TRBV2 with TRBJ1-2, with 8 bases matching TRBD1. The CDR3 sequence is 13 residues long. The germline V gene encodes CDR1 SNHLY and CDR2 FYNNEI. With 5 bases clipped from V and 6 bases from J, the junction kept 5 bases outside the gene matches. The CDR3: CASSKDRANGYTF. The CDR3 coding sequence is TGTGCCAGCAGTAAGGACAGGGCGAATGGCTACACCTTC. Full variable domain (outside the CDR3, taken from reference TRBV2 and TRBJ1-2): EPEVTQTPSHQVTQMGQEVILRCVPISNHLYFYWYRQILGQKVEFLVSFYNNEISEKSEIFDDQFSVERPDGSNFTLKIRSTKLEDSAMYFCASSKDRANGYTFGSGTRLTVV.

This clone was seen only a few times. The rearrangement links TRBV29-1 to TRBJ1-2; a weak D match, TRBD1 (5 bases). Germline CDR1 reads SQVTM; CDR2 reads ANQGSEA. Trimming removed 5 bases at V and 0 bases at J, with 13 bases between. CDR3 size: 14 residues. The CDR3 DNA sequence: TGCAGCGTTTCGACAGCGATACCTAACTATGGCTACACCTTC. Its protein is CSVSTAIPNYGYTF. The complete variable domain, with remaining parts taken from reference TRBV29-1 and TRBJ1-2, reads SAVISQKPSRDICQRGTSLTIQCQVDSQVTMMFWYRQQPGQSLTLIATANQGSEATYESGFVIDKFPISRPNLTFSTLTVSNMSPEDSSIYLCSVSTAIPNYGYTFGSGTRLTVV.

The chain couples TRBV7-8 to TRBJ2-2; D possibly corresponds to TRBD2 (5 bases). The CDR3 is 13 residues long. CDR1 is SGHVS, CDR2 FQNEAQ, per germline. Trimming cost V 3 bases and J 5 bases, with 7 bases left between them. The CDR3 DNA reads as TGTGCCAGCAGCTTGAGGGAAACCGGGGAGCTGTTTTTT. Protein product: CASSLRETGELFF.

In nucleotides, the CDR3 is TGTGCCAGCAGCGTTCAGGGGGTGGGCGAGCAGTACTTC. It encodes CASSVQGVGEQYF. The gene calls are TRBV9 and TRBJ2-7; 7 bases line up with TRBD1. The junction had 5 bases not matched to a gene; V was cut back by 2 bases and J by 6 bases. This CDR3 is 13 amino acids long. Per the germline V gene, CDR1 is SGDLS and CDR2 is YYNGEE. Looking up the rest from reference TRBV9 and TRBJ2-7 gives the full variable domain: DSGVTQTPKHLITATGQRVTLRCSPRSGDLSVYWYQQSLDQGLQFLIQYYNGEERAKGNILERFSAQQFPDLHSELNLSSLELGDSALYFCASSVQGVGEQYFGPGTRLTVT.

The V call is TRBV5-4, the J call TRBJ2-5; D possibly corresponds to TRBD1 (5 bases). The germline V and J ends were trimmed by 2 bases and 5 bases, with 13 bases remaining between them. Germline loops: CDR1 SGHNT, CDR2 YYREEE (reference sequence). This CDR3 comprises 14 residues. The CDR3 coding sequence is TGTGCCAGCAGCTTTGGTCAGGGTACGGAGACCCAGTACTTC. Residues: CASSFGQGTETQYF.

V gene TRBV14 combines with J gene TRBJ2-5, with a weak D call TRBD1 (6 bases). The germline V and J ends were trimmed by 4 bases and 3 bases, with 15 bases remaining between them. The length of the CDR3 is 15 residues. Germline CDR1 SGHDN, CDR2 FVKESK. The CDR3 protein is CASSRMGAGKETQYF. CDR3 nucleotide sequence: TGTGCCAGCAGCCGCATGGGGGCAGGGAAAGAGACCCAGTACTTC.

J is TRBJ2-7 and V is TRBV9, with 7 bases aligning to TRBD1. With 3 bases clipped from V and 0 bases from J, the junction kept 6 bases outside the gene matches. Germline CDR1 is SGDLS and CDR2 is YYNGEE. The CDR3 is 15 amino acids. The DNA of the CDR3 is TGTGCCAGCAGCGCAGGGGGATACTTCTCCTACGAGCAGTACTTC. It codes for CASSAGGYFSYEQYF.

In its sample, this clone was seen a few times. Because it lacks the conserved phenylalanine or tryptophan at the end, this CDR3 is likely a read error. The limits of the CDR3 on the DNA are not certain, so only TCRdb's listed CDR3 is given. The rearrangement joins TRBV10-2 to TRBJ2-3; the DNA was not used to check the table's D call, TRBD2. The germline V gene has CDR1 WSHSY and CDR2 SAAADI. The CDR3 is 14 amino acids long, termini counted. CDR3 sequence: CASAGAGGQIRVSP.

This clone was detected once. CDR3 nucleotide sequence: TGTGCCAGCAGTGAGGAACAGGGATACGAGCAGTACTTC. It yields the protein CASSEEQGYEQYF. The chain is built from TRBV2 and TRBJ2-7; weak D call: TRBD1 (6 bases). CDR1 SNHLY and CDR2 FYNNEI come from the germline V gene. V was pared by 3 bases and J by 4 bases, with 10 bases between. CDR3 length: 13 amino acids.

The rearrangement links TRBV19 to TRBJ2-7, with 15 bases lining up with TRBD2. V lost 6 bases to trimming and J lost 2 bases; unmatched junction nucleotides: 8. The CDR3 contains 17 residues. The germline V gene encodes CDR1 LNHDA and CDR2 SQIVND (reference sequence). The CDR3 loop reads CASSPGLAGGGTYEQYF. CDR3 coding DNA: TGTGCCAGTAGCCCGGGACTAGCGGGAGGAGGAACCTACGAGCAGTACTTC. Complete variable domain (other parts from reference TRBV19 and TRBJ2-7): DGGITQSPKYLFRKEGQNVTLSCEQNLNHDAMYWYRQDPGQGLRLIYYSQIVNDFQKGDIAEGYSVSREKKESFPLTVTSAQKNPTAFYLCASSPGLAGGGTYEQYFGPGTRLTVT.

The chain combines TRBV12-3 or TRBV12-4 with TRBJ1-5, with D uncertain. The CDR3 totals 12 residues. V lost 4 bases, J lost 5 bases, and 6 bases lay in between. CDR3 DNA sequence: TGTGCCAGCAGTTCAGGTTATCAGCCCCAGCATTTT. Its protein product is CASSSGYQPQHF.

The chain is built from TRBV29-1 and TRBJ2-1; maybe TRBD2 (5 bases). CDR3 length: 14 amino acids. Per germline, CDR1 SQVTM and CDR2 ANQGSEA. Trimming cost V 0 bases and J 8 bases, with 14 bases left between them. The CDR3 reads CSVEDGKNFDEQFF. CDR3 nucleotide sequence: TGCAGCGTTGAAGACGGGAAAAATTTTGATGAGCAGTTCTTC.

V gene TRBV19 combines with J gene TRBJ2-2, with TRBD2 identical over 7 bases. The trim removed 3 bases at V and 0 bases at J, leaving 10 bases unmatched. This CDR3 has 18 residues. CDR1 LNHDA and CDR2 SQIVND come from the germline V gene (reference sequence). The CDR3 sequence: CASSMGHSGLANTGELFF. The CDR3 bases are TGTGCCAGTAGTATGGGGCATAGCGGGCTCGCGAACACCGGGGAGCTGTTTTTT.

The chain links TRBV11-2 to TRBJ1-4; 7 nucleotides agree with TRBD1. Germline CDR1 is SGHAT and CDR2 is FQNNGV. The CDR3 spans 13 residues. With 0 bases clipped from V and 11 bases from J, the junction kept 3 bases outside the gene matches. The CDR3 sequence: CASSLERGQKLFF. CDR3 DNA: TGTGCCAGCAGCTTAGAGAGGGGGCAGAAACTGTTTTTT. The variable domain in full, with the rest retrieved from reference TRBV11-2 and TRBJ1-4, is EAGVAQSPRYKIIEKRQSVAFWCNPISGHATLYWYQQILGQGPKLLIQFQNNGVVDDSQLPKDRFSAERLKGVDSTLKIQPAKLEDSAVYLCASSLERGQKLFFGSGTQLSVL.

The rearrangement links TRBV11-1 to TRBJ2-5, with D tentatively TRBD2 (5 bases). This CDR3 spans 14 amino acids. The germline V gene has CDR1 SGHAT and CDR2 FQDESV (reference sequence). V was pared by 5 bases and J by 5 bases, with 15 bases between. The CDR3 spells CASSPSLATETQYF. CDR3 coding DNA: TGTGCCAGCAGCCCAAGCCTAGCCACGGAGACCCAGTACTTC.

The chain has TRBV9 and TRBJ2-7; tentatively, D is TRBD2 (6 bases). The V end lost 0 bases, the J end lost 6 bases, and 13 bases lay between the germline ends. The CDR3 extends over 14 amino acids. The germline gives CDR1 SGDLS, CDR2 YYNGEE. CDR3 in DNA: TGTGCCAGCAGCGTAGCGGGGGAGCGGAGCGAGCAGTACTTC. Amino acids: CASSVAGERSEQYF. The entire variable domain, with the rest obtained from reference TRBV9 and TRBJ2-7, is as follows: DSGVTQTPKHLITATGQRVTLRCSPRSGDLSVYWYQQSLDQGLQFLIQYYNGEERAKGNILERFSAQQFPDLHSELNLSSLELGDSALYFCASSVAGERSEQYFGPGTRLTVT.